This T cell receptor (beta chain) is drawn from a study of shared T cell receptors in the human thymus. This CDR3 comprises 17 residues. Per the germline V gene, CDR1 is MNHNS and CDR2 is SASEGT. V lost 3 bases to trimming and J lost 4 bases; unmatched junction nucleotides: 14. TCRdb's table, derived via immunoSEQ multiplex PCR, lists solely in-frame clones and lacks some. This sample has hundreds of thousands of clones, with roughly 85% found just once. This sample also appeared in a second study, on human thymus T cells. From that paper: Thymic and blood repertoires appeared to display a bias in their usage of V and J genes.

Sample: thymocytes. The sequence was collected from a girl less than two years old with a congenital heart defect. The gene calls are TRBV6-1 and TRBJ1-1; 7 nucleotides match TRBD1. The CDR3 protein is CASSDEDFGTVSTEAFF. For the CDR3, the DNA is TGTGCCAGCAGTGACGAAGACTTCGGGACAGTGAGCACTGAAGCTTTCTTT.